One and the same sample provided the 18 T cell receptor beta chains below, sequenced in a study of human T cells and chemical hapten exposure. TCRdb called the RACE reads again in MiXCR, with one record for every CDR3 protein. The table shows some 180,000 distinct CDR3 sequences, with around 23% occurring only once. Time point of the sample: patch test 3, about 24 weeks after DPC sensitization. Documented treatment: therapeutic diphenylcyclopropenone sensitization with weekly scalp DPC. Material: whole blood, obtained in connection with sensitization to the hapten diphenylcyclopropenone (DPC). The receptors shown here come from a woman in her 40s with alopecia areata. Some clones in this sample may be carry-over from other donors' samples.

This chain connects TRBV9 to TRBJ2-5, with D possibly being TRBD1 (6 bases). CDR3 length: 15 amino acids. Germline CDR1 reads SGDLS; CDR2 reads YYNGEE. The V and J ends lost 0 bases and 0 bases respectively, with 9 bases between them. The CDR3 region has the DNA TGTGCCAGCAGCGTAGGGCCAGGGGACCAAGAGACCCAGTACTTC. Translating it yields CASSVGPGDQETQYF.

This clonotype was seen a handful of times. The chain joins TRBV10-3 to TRBJ2-7; D gene ambiguous. The germline V and J ends were trimmed by 0 bases and 0 bases, with 6 bases remaining between them. The CDR3 covers 14 residues. Germline values: CDR1 ENHRY, CDR2 SYGVKD. This chain's CDR3 is CAISESPVSYEQYF. The CDR3 nucleotides read TGTGCCATCAGTGAGTCCCCTGTCTCCTACGAGCAGTACTTC.

The chain employs TRBV5-4 and TRBJ1-6; a possible D gene is TRBD1 (5 bases). V lost 7 bases and J 6 bases, leaving 17 bases between the germline ends. Germline V gene data show CDR1 as SGHNT and CDR2 as YYREEE (reference sequence). The CDR3 covers 15 residues. The CDR3 DNA reads TGTGCCAGCGGACAAGGCGGGGGTATTAATTCACCCCTCCACTTT. Encoded protein: CASGQGGGINSPLHF. Using reference TRBV5-4 and TRBJ1-6 for the parts outside the CDR3, the full variable domain is ETGVTQSPTHLIKTRGQQVTLRCSSQSGHNTVSWYQQALGQGPQFIFQYYREEENGRGNFPPRFSGLQFPNYSSELNVNALELDDSALYLCASGQGGGINSPLHFGNGTRLTVT.

The genes are TRBV7-9 and TRBJ2-7, with D perhaps matching TRBD1 (6 bases). V was pared by 5 bases and J by 6 bases, with 14 bases between. The germline CDR1 and CDR2 sequences are SEHNR and FQNEAQ (reference sequence). There are 13 residues in the CDR3. CDR3 sequence (DNA): TGTGCCAGCAGCGACAGGTCAGGGCCCGAGCAGTACTTC. It translates to CASSDRSGPEQYF.

The chain is built from TRBV5-1 and TRBJ1-1, with D unresolved. V dropped 0 bases and J dropped 4 bases, with 7 bases sitting between them. CDR3 length: 13 amino acids. From germline, CDR1 is SGHRS and CDR2 YFSETQ. CDR3 in amino acids: CASSLDSLTEAFF. Here the CDR3 DNA reads TGCGCCAGCAGCTTGGACAGTCTCACTGAAGCTTTCTTT. The full variable domain, with the rest looked up from reference TRBV5-1 and TRBJ1-1, is KAGVTQTPRYLIKTRGQQVTLSCSPISGHRSVSWYQQTPGQGLQFLFEYFSETQRNKGNFPGRFSGRQFSNSRSEMNVSTLELGDSALYLCASSLDSLTEAFFGQGTRLTVV.

The rearrangement uses TRBV29-1 and TRBJ2-1; D perhaps matches TRBD1 (5 bases). The CDR3 is 12 residues long. CDR1 SQVTM and CDR2 ANQGSEA come from the germline V gene. V was clipped by 7 bases and J by 9 bases, with 16 bases between them. The DNA for the CDR3 is TGCAGCGCTAATAGACAGTTGGGTGAGCAGTTCTTC. This translates into CSANRQLGEQFF.

This clonotype was counted only a few times. The rearrangement links TRBV6-2 or TRBV6-3 to TRBJ2-1, with D unclear. This CDR3 contains 15 residues. Trimming left V 9 bases short and J 7 bases short, with 22 bases between. The germline gives CDR1 MNHEY, CDR2 SVGEGT. The CDR3 region is CASKRGEGSVNEQFF. CDR3 DNA sequence: TGTGCCAGTAAGCGCGGTGAAGGGTCGGTGAATGAGCAGTTCTTC.

This clonotype was detected only a few times. The V gene is TRBV5-6, the J gene TRBJ2-1; D may match TRBD1 or TRBD2 (6 bases each). V lost 0 bases and J lost 7, with 11 bases in between. The CDR3 contains 14 residues. Looked up from germline, CDR1 is SGHDT and CDR2 is YYEEEE. The CDR3 DNA reads TGTGCCAGCAGCTTGGTGGGGGCGGGGAATGAGCAGTTCTTC. Its protein product is CASSLVGAGNEQFF.

The V and J genes are TRBV28 and TRBJ1-6, with D possibly TRBD1 on 5 matching bases. Deletions cut 1 base from V and 15 bases from J, with 7 bases between. The CDR3 extends over 11 amino acids. CDR1 MDHEN and CDR2 SYDVKM come from the germline V gene. This CDR3 is CASSLSGLLHF. In DNA, the CDR3 is TGTGCCAGCAGTTTATCAGGGCTCCTCCACTTT.

This clonotype was seen just once. V is TRBV11-2 and J is TRBJ2-5; TRBD2 agrees at 9 bases. Germline trimming cut 2 bases from V and 3 bases from J; bases unmatched to any gene: 7. The CDR3 has 16 residues. Germline values: CDR1 SGHAT, CDR2 FQNNGV. DNA for the CDR3: TGTGCCAGCAGCTTATACGGGACTAGCTCGAAAGAGACCCAGTACTTC. Its translation is CASSLYGTSSKETQYF. Full variable domain (rest looked up from reference TRBV11-2 and TRBJ2-5): EAGVAQSPRYKIIEKRQSVAFWCNPISGHATLYWYQQILGQGPKLLIQFQNNGVVDDSQLPKDRFSAERLKGVDSTLKIQPAKLEDSAVYLCASSLYGTSSKETQYFGPGTRLLVL.

This clonotype was observed a handful of times. V and J are TRBV20-1 and TRBJ2-7; 10 bases align to TRBD2. Germline loops: CDR1 DFQATT, CDR2 SNEGSKA (reference sequence). The J segment lost 1 base and the V segment lost 3 bases, leaving 3 bases of the junction unmatched. The CDR3 runs to 14 residues. The CDR3 sequence: CSASQRGGSYEQYF. The CDR3 DNA follows: TGCAGTGCTAGCCAGCGGGGGGGATCCTACGAGCAGTACTTC.

This sequence joins TRBV27 and TRBJ2-2, with D possibly matching TRBD1 (5 bases). The CDR3 extends over 12 amino acids. Germline lookup yields CDR1 MNHEY and CDR2 SMNVEV (reference sequence). V was trimmed by 6 bases and J by 4 bases, leaving 6 bases between them. CDR3 residues: CASRTVTGELFF. In nucleotides, the CDR3 is TGTGCCAGCAGGACAGTCACCGGGGAGCTGTTTTTT.

This clonotype was recorded a few times. V and J are TRBV28 and TRBJ1-5, with D perhaps TRBD1 (5 bases). Between the trimmed V and J ends, which lost 3 bases and 2 bases, there was a span of 14 bases. CDR3 size: 16 residues. CDR1 is MDHEN, CDR2 SYDVKM, per germline. CDR3: CASSLVGGSGNQPQHF. The CDR3 DNA reads TGTGCCAGCAGTTTGGTCGGGGGATCTGGCAATCAGCCCCAGCATTTT.

V usage is TRBV3-1 and J usage is TRBJ1-2; 8 bases are shared with TRBD1. Trimming at V came to 0 bases and at J to 6 bases, leaving 12 bases not matched to a gene. This CDR3 contains 17 residues. CDR1 and CDR2 (germline): LGHDT, YNNKEL (reference sequence). The CDR3 reads CASSQDTAFPGGNGYTF. CDR3 nucleotide sequence: TGTGCCAGCAGCCAAGATACCGCCTTCCCAGGGGGCAATGGCTACACCTTC.

This clonotype appeared a few times. The CDR3 region is CASSVGQGAAYEQYF. The CDR3 DNA follows: TGTGCCAGCAGCGTAGGGCAGGGGGCTGCCTACGAGCAGTACTTC. The chain uses TRBV9 and TRBJ2-7; 8 bases agree with TRBD1. V lost 0 bases and J lost 2; bases outside the gene matches: 4. From germline, CDR1 is SGDLS and CDR2 YYNGEE. The CDR3 is 15 amino acids.

The chain has TRBV6-2 or TRBV6-3 and TRBJ1-5; 9 bases are a match to TRBD1. The CDR3 contains 14 residues. Trimming took 6 bases from V and 10 from J; bases not matched to a gene: 10. The germline CDR1 and CDR2 sequences are MNHEY and SVGEGT. The CDR3 region has the DNA TGTGCCAGCAGCGACTATACAGGGGGCAGACCCCAGCATTTT. Its translation is CASSDYTGGRPQHF.

This sequence joins TRBV27 and TRBJ2-3; TRBD2 matches at 11 bases. Unmatched junction bases numbered 11, after V lost 4 bases and J lost 2 bases. Germline loops: CDR1 MNHEY, CDR2 SMNVEV (reference sequence). The CDR3 has 18 amino acids. CDR3 in amino acids: CASSSPTSGKTSTDTQYF. In DNA, the CDR3 is TGTGCCAGCAGTTCACCGACTAGCGGGAAAACGTCCACAGATACGCAGTATTTT.

The rearrangement links TRBV11-2 to TRBJ2-1; D gene ambiguous. V was shortened by 1 base and J by 10 bases, with 11 bases between the two germline ends. This CDR3 has 13 residues. Germline values: CDR1 SGHAT, CDR2 FQNNGV. The CDR3 loop is CASSLAPVAEQFF. CDR3 sequence (DNA): TGTGCCAGCAGCTTAGCCCCGGTGGCGGAGCAGTTCTTC.